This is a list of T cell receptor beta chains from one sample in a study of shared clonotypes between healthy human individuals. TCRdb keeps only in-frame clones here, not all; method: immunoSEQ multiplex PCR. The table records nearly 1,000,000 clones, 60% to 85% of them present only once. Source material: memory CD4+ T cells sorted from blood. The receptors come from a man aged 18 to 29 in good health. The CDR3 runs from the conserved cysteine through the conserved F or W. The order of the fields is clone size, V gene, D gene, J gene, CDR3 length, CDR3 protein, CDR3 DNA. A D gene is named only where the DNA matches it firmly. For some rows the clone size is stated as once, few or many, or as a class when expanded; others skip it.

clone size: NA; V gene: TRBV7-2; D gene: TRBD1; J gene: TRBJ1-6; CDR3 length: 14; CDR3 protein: CASSPPGQNSPLHF; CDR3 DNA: TGTGCCAGCAGCCCCCCGGGACAGAATTCACCCCTCCACTTT
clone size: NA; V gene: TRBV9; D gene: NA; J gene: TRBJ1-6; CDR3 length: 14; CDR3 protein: CASSVAGRDSPLHF; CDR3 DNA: TGTGCCAGCAGCGTAGCAGGGAGGGATTCACCCCTCCACTTT
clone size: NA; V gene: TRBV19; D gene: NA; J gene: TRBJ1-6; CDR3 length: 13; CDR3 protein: CASTGTINSPLHF; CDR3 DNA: TGTGCCAGCACCGGGACAATTAATTCACCCCTCCACTTT
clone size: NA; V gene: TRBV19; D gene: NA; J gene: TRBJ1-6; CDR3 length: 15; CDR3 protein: CASTIAWAANSPLHF; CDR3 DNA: TGTGCCAGTACCATCGCTTGGGCAGCGAATTCACCCCTCCACTTT
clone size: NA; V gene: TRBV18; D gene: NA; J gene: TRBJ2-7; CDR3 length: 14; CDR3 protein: CASSPRRVPYEQYF; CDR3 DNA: TGTGCCAGCTCACCACGGCGGGTCCCTTACGAGCAGTACTTC
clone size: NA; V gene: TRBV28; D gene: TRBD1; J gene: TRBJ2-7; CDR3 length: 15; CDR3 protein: CASSIRTGTPYEQYF; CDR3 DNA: TGTGCCAGCAGCATACGGACAGGGACCCCCTACGAGCAGTACTTC
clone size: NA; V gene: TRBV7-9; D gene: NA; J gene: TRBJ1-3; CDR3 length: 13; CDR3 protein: CASSFAGGHTIYF; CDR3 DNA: TGTGCCAGCAGCTTCGCGGGGGGCCACACCATATATTTT
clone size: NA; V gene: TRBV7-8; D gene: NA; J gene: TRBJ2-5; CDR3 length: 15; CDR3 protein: CASSLEIRQTETQYF; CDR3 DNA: TGTGCCAGCAGCTTAGAGATCAGACAAACGGAGACCCAGTACTTC
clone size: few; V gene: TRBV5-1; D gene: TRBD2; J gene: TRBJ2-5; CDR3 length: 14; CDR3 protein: CASSLAGGRETQYF; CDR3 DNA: TGCGCCAGCAGCCTAGCGGGAGGAAGAGAGACCCAGTACTTC
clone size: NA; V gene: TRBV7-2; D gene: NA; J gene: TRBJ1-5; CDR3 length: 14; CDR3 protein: CASSLRGGEQPQHF; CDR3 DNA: TGTGCCAGCAGCCTCAGGGGAGGCGAGCAGCCCCAGCATTTT
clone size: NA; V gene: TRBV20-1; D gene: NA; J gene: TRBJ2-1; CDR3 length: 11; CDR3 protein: CSARAGDKAFF; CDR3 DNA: TGCAGTGCTAGAGCGGGGGACAAGGCCTTCTTC
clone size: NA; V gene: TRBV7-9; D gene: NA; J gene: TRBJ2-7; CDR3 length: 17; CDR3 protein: CASSLGQVSFFSYEQYF; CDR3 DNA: TGTGCCAGCAGCCTGGGGCAGGTCTCCTTCTTCTCCTACGAGCAGTACTTC
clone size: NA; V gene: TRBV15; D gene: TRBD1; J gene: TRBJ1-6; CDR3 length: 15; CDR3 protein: CATSRDAQGNSPLHF; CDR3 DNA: TGTGCCACCAGCAGAGATGCACAGGGGAATTCACCCCTCCACTTT
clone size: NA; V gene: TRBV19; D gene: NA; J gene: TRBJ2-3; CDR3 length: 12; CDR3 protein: CASTEGGDTQYF; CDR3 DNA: TGTGCCAGTACCGAAGGGGGGGATACGCAGTATTTT
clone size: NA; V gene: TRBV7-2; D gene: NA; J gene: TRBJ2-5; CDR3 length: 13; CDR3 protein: CASSLDFGETQYF; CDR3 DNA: TGTGCCAGCAGCTTGGACTTTGGAGAGACCCAGTACTTC
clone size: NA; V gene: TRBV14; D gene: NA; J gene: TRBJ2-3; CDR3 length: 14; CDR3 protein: CASSLTPGADTQYF; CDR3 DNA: TGTGCCAGCAGCCTAACGCCCGGCGCCGATACGCAGTATTTT
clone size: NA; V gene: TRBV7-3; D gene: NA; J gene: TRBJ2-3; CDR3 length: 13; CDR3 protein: CASSLVPTDTQYF; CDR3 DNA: TGTGCCAGCAGCTTAGTCCCCACAGATACGCAGTATTTT
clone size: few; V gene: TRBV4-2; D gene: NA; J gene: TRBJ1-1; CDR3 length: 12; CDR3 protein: CASSQVRYEAFF; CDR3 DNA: TGTGCCAGCAGCCAAGTCAGATATGAAGCTTTCTTT
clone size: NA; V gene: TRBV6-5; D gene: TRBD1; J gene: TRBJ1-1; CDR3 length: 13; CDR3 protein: CASRGGQAGVAFF; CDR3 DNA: TGTGCCAGCAGGGGTGGACAGGCTGGAGTAGCTTTCTTT
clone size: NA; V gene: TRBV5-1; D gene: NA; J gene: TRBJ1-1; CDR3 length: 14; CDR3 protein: CASSLQGGGTEAFF; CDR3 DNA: TGCGCCAGCAGCTTGCAAGGGGGAGGTACTGAAGCTTTCTTT
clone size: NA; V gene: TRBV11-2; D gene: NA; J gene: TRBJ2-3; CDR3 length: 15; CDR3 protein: CASSFLASGTDTQYF; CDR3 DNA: TGTGCCAGCAGCTTCCTCGCCAGCGGCACAGATACGCAGTATTTT
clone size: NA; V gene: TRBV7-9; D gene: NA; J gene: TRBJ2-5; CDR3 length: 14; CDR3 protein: CASGRDGPRETQYF; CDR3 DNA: TGTGCCAGCGGCCGGGACGGCCCGCGGGAGACCCAGTACTTC
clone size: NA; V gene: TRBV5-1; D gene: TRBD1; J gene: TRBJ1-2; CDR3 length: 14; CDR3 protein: CASSAKQGADGYTF; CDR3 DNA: TGCGCCAGCAGCGCCAAACAGGGGGCGGATGGCTACACCTTC
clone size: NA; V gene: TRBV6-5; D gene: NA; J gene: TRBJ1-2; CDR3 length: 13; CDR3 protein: CASSRGVGYGYTF; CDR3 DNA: TGTGCCAGCAGTCGGGGAGTAGGGTATGGCTACACCTTC
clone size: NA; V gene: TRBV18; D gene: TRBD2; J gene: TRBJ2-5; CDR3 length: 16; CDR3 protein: CASSPFSGGAPETQYF; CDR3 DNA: TGTGCCAGCTCACCATTCAGCGGGGGGGCTCCAGAGACCCAGTACTTC
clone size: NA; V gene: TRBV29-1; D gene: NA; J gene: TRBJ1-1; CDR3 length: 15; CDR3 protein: CSARKTSTANTEAFF; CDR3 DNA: TGCAGCGCCCGGAAAACTAGTACAGCGAACACTGAAGCTTTCTTT